This T cell receptor beta chain is from a study of synovial regulatory T cells in juvenile arthritis. Points from the study as a whole: Synovial Tregs shared more CDR3 sequences with iaTregs than other blood Tregs. iaTreg TCR repertoires were largely private across patients and partially overlapped synovial Teff and blood CPL. Blood Treg cells that were inflammation-associated showed lower TCR diversity than other blood Treg cells.

Median age around 10 years (roughly 2.3-25); median disease duration 7 years (0.2-19.1). Assay used: immunoSEQ multiplex PCR; TCRdb lists only in-frame clones, some missing. This table lists around 9,500 clones. With regard to this clone: Its target is unknown.

The sequence derives from a donor between 2 and 29 years old with juvenile idiopathic arthritis. Sample: Treg cells from blood. The sample's subset: HLA-DR+ inflammation-associated blood Treg cells.

The CDR3 is CASSMGRDGYGYTF. The chain combines TRBV5-4 with TRBJ1-2; the D call of TRBD1 rests on TCRdb alone, since no DNA is present to check it. Germline values: CDR1 SGHNT, CDR2 YYREEE (reference sequence). This CDR3 comprises 14 residues. This entry has no DNA. Full variable domain (missing parts from reference TRBV5-4 and TRBJ1-2): ETGVTQSPTHLIKTRGQQVTLRCSSQSGHNTVSWYQQALGQGPQFIFQYYREEENGRGNFPPRFSGLQFPNYSSELNVNALELDDSALYLCASSMGRDGYGYTFGSGTRLTVV.